What follows describes a single TCR beta chain. The CDR3 totals 13 residues. Trimming took off 0 bases at V and 4 bases at J, with 7 bases between the two ends. CDR1 is MNHNS and CDR2 is SASEGT in the germline V gene. It was with 60 Vbeta and 13 Jbeta primers that the PCR ran. Measured with immunoSEQ multiplex PCR; TCRdb has only the in-frame clones, and not every one. This table has 75,000 to 95,000 clones, about 88% appearing once. This sample is part of a study of cytomegalovirus exposure and HLA in healthy donors. The sample comprised PBMCs. The origin of this receptor is a man aged 18 to 35 in good health and CMV-seronegative. The chain carries TRBV6-1 and TRBJ2-7; D unclear. Here the CDR3 DNA reads TGTGCCAGCAGTGAAGCGTCCACATACGAGCAGTACTTC. It specifies CASSEASTYEQYF.